This TCR beta chain emerged from a study of blood T cells in healthy people across ages. A second PCR, run for about 6 to 12 cycles, used a sample-barcoded 5' primer plus a J-beta primer mix. TCRdb fed the 5' RACE reads into MiXCR, producing one record per CDR3 protein. The sample has 750,000 to 850,000 distinct CDR3 sequences, roughly 25% seen once. V was clipped by 4 bases and J by 6 bases; unmatched bases: 6. Germline loops: CDR1 SGHTA, CDR2 FQGNSA. The CDR3 runs 14 residues. In its sample, this clonotype was seen a few times. These data were likewise used in another study, on T cells of mothers and their children. That work states: A few healthy Caucasian mothers, along with their six children, were the donors. Second-round PCR products received sample barcodes and 2-4 random nucleotides from the M1S primer. Every mother supplied over 9 million TCR beta CDR3 reads and every child about 3 million.

The V gene is TRBV7-2, the J gene TRBJ1-2, with 9 nucleotides matching TRBD1. The clonotype originates from a boy between 10 and 17 years old in good health. Sequenced input: blood. The CDR3 DNA reads as TGTGCCAGCAGCTGGCGGACAGGGGAAAATGGCTACACCTTC. Translating gives CASSWRTGENGYTF.